This TCR beta chain emerged from a study of human T cells and chemical hapten exposure. The V gene end was trimmed by 5 bases and the J gene end by 8 bases; junction bases not matched to a gene: 10. CDR1 MDHEN and CDR2 SYDVKM come from the germline V gene. This CDR3 is built from 16 residues. As for time point: patch test 3, about 24 weeks after DPC sensitization. This sample's treatment: therapeutic diphenylcyclopropenone sensitization with weekly scalp DPC. Sequencing started from total RNA isolated from unfractionated whole blood. A few counts support this clonotype. The library attached unique molecular identifiers to individual cDNA molecules. TCRdb used MiXCR to reprocess the RACE reads, holding one entry per CDR3 protein. The table lists approximately 110,000 distinct CDR3 sequences, less than 35% of them singletons.

The V and J genes are TRBV28 and TRBJ1-4; 11 bases line up with TRBD1. The sequences come from whole blood, collected in connection with sensitization to the hapten diphenylcyclopropenone (DPC). This sequence was found in a man in his forties or fifties with alopecia areata. Some clones in this sample may be carry-over from other donors' samples. The CDR3 bases are TGTGCCAGCAGTGTCGGACAGGGGGCGGGGGAGGAAAAACTGTTTTTT. It codes for CASSVGQGAGEEKLFF.